This T cell receptor beta chain was obtained from a study of blood T cell repertoires in COVID-19. This clone is a singleton in its sample. Germline V gene sequence: CDR1 MGHDK, CDR2 SYGVNS. The CDR3 contains 13 residues. The trim removed 7 bases at V and 8 bases at J, leaving 5 bases unmatched. Some clones are missing from TCRdb's copy, which holds only in-frame ones; the method was immunoSEQ multiplex PCR. Among about 42,000 clones listed, 88% were seen once. The sequence came from a human donor in a cohort sampled during active COVID-19. Material for sequencing was peripheral blood. The chain links TRBV25-1 to TRBJ2-1, with 10 bases lining up with TRBD2. The CDR3 coding sequence is TGTGCCAGCACTAGCGGGAGTCGCGATGAGCAGTTCTTC. Protein: CASTSGSRDEQFF.